This entry describes one T cell receptor (beta chain). The target of this receptor is not known. One base away there is no much larger clone; base qualities are not given. Magnetic bead negative selection was used to isolate untouched CD4+ T cells from Ficoll-separated PBMC, with purity averaging about 98%. Magnetic beads were used to isolate untouched CD4+ T cells from Ficoll-separated PBMC, giving roughly 98% purity with negligible CD8+ contamination. Peripheral blood mononuclear cells were supplied by the buffy coats of three healthy blood donors, who served as the study donors. Each of the three donors was CMV seronegative. Genomic DNA was extracted with the DNeasy Blood & Tissue Kit. For each subject, genomic DNA from sorted CD137+CD4+ cells and from pre-culture CD4+ baseline samples underwent TCRB sequencing. These data are taken from a study of T cell repertoires and HLA-DP antigens (dated by TCRdb to 2016 to 2018). For the wider study: Using HeLa cells transduced to present allogeneic HLA-DP, the study set up an in vitro model of CD4+ T cell alloreactivity. One alloantigen differed from self by one peptide-binding groove amino acid, whereas the other differed by ten, modelling structurally similar versus dissimilar alloantigens. The three donors were two male and one female, with ages ranging from the 18-to-29 to the 60-to-69 age band. An average DNA input of approximately 0.2 ug was used for sorted CD137+CD4+ samples, compared with roughly 1,100 ng for pre-culture CD4+ samples.

The immunoSEQ multiplex PCR, with forward primers for 54 TRBV segments and reverse primers for 13 TRBJ segments, was used to amplify TCRB CDR3 regions. Pre-culture CD4+ samples were sequenced at deep resolution, targeting 200,000 T cell genomes. Sequencing of the amplicons was done on an Illumina HiSeq System, giving 87 bp reads that spanned the CDR3. The original pipeline was this. PCR and sequencing errors in the reads were corrected, and alignment to IMGT reference sequences was used to define CDR3 regions. Template and unique rearrangement counts were estimated using synthetic template pools. Clonality was computed by subtracting Pielou's evenness from 1. The Daley-Smith estimator was used to estimate richness. Morisita's index was used to measure repertoire overlap. Clones present in cultured samples but not detected in the pre-culture repertoire of the same donor were defined as low-abundance clones. Not all clones reach the TCRdb copy of this immuneACCESS table, which keeps in-frame sequences only. Checked studies attribute under half of the gap to unresolved V genes and leave the rest unexplained. V, J and clone size reflect that table, while D and trimming were determined from the DNA. In all, the sample holds 75,000 to 90,000 clones, and about nine tenths of those were seen once. Jointly, the top ten make up around 1.7% of the sample.

The full study reports these points: Limitations included only a few donors, a non-physiological HeLa antigen-presenting system, and the use of total CD4+ responder cells. Similar clonality (about 0.39) was observed for sorted CD137+ cells against both alloantigens, and this clonality was much higher than that observed in pre-culture samples (around 0.036). An average cumulative frequency of roughly 35% against one allele and under 65% against the other was found for clones undetected before culture. The naive and memory CD4+ repertoires were not analysed as separate populations.

Measured from the cysteine to the phenylalanine, the CDR3 is 13 residues long. The retained sequence is limited to the CDR3, 39 bases, with the frame set at the first base. The junction shows trimming of 2 bases on V and 3 bases on J, plus 6 bases between the germline ends. From a lookup of the germline V gene, CDR1 and CDR2 are KGHSH and LQKENI. The TCR was taken from a man in his fifties or sixties in good health and CMV-seronegative. Sequencing was carried out using CD4+ T cells from PBMCs. Rearrangement joined TRBV18 to TRBJ2-3; the D gene assignment is ambiguous. The DNA sequence is given as TGTGCCAGCTCACCAAGAGGTACAGATACGCAGTATTTT. It specifies CASSPRGTDTQYF.